This T cell receptor beta chain was recovered during a study of early T cells in non-severe SARS-CoV-2 infection. The overall study: Bulk RNA taken from unsorted whole blood was sequenced, leaving chains unpaired. The study, taken as a whole, reports: Private and CD4 specificities were missed by VDJdb matching, skewed to anti-spike CD8.

This CDR3 comprises 15 residues. The V end lost 2 bases, the J end lost 2 bases, and 13 bases lay between the germline ends. This clonotype was seen many times. The antigen remains undetermined. Individual cDNA molecules were tagged with unique molecular identifiers. TCRdb analysed the 5' RACE reads with MiXCR anew, one entry per CDR3 protein. The sample has more than 65,000 distinct CDR3 sequences; about 12% are singletons. Sequencing used whole blood. The chain has TRBV12-3 or TRBV12-4 and TRBJ2-7; D not resolved. This receptor was obtained from an adult who was a healthcare worker with PCR-confirmed SARS-CoV-2 infection or an uninfected control (not recorded which). DNA of the CDR3: TGTGCCAGCAGTTTACACAACAGACACACCTACGAGCAGTACTTC. It translates to CASSLHNRHTYEQYF.